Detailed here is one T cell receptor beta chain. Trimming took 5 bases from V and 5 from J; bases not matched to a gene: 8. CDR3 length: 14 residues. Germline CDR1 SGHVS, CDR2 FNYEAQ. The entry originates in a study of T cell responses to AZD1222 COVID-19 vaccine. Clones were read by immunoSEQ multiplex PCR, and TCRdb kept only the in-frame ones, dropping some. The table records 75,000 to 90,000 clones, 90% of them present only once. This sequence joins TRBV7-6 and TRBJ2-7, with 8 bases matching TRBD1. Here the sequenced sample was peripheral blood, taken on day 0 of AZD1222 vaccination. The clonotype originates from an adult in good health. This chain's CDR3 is CASSRTGKLDEQYF. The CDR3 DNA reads TGTGCCAGCAGCAGGACAGGGAAACTCGACGAGCAGTACTTC. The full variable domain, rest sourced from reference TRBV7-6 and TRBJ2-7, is GAGVSQSPRYKVTKRGQDVALRCDPISGHVSLYWYRQALGQGPEFLTYFNYEAQQDKSGLPNDRFSAERPEGSISTLTIQRTEQRDSAMYRCASSRTGKLDEQYFGPGTRLTVT.